The clone carrying this T cell receptor beta chain was detected once. The antigen is unknown. PCR used 60 Vbeta primers and 13 Jbeta primers. Libraries were prepared by immunoSEQ multiplex PCR; TCRdb keeps only in-frame clonotypes and omits some of them. The table records 70,000 or so clones, 75% to 90% of them present only once. This specimen comes from a study of cytomegalovirus exposure and HLA in healthy donors. Donors counted as nominally healthy when sampled, yet unrecorded immune exposures were likely. V lost 3 bases, J lost 9 bases, and 5 bases stayed unmatched. Germline V gene data show CDR1 as LNHDA and CDR2 as SQIVND (reference sequence). CDR3 size: 13 residues. Regarding the study as a whole: Later on, a genetic analysis was performed. It linked a missense variant in DCLRE1C with V- and J-gene trimming of TCR beta. Three chains tied to CMV proved CMV antigen-specific in vitro.

V is TRBV19 and J is TRBJ1-5; 7 bases fit TRBD1. The receptor comes from a woman aged 25-40 years in good health and CMV-seropositive. Sequencing input: PBMCs. The CDR3 DNA reads TGTGCCAGTAGTATCGCAGGGGGTCGGCCCCAGCATTTT. Translated, it gives CASSIAGGRPQHF.